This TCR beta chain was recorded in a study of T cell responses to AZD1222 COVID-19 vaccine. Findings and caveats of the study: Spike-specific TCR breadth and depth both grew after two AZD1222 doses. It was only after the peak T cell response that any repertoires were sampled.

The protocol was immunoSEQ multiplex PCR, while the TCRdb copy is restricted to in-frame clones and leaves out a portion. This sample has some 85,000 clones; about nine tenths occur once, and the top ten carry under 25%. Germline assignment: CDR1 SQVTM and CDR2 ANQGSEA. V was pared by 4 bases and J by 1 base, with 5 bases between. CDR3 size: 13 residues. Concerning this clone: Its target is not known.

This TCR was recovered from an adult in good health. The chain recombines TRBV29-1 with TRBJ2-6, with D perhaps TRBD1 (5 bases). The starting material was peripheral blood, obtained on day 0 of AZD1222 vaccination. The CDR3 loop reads CSVAGSGANVLTF. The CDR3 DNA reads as TGCAGCGTTGCAGGGTCTGGGGCCAACGTCCTGACTTTC. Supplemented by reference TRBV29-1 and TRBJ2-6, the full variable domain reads SAVISQKPSRDICQRGTSLTIQCQVDSQVTMMFWYRQQPGQSLTLIATANQGSEATYESGFVIDKFPISRPNLTFSTLTVSNMSPEDSSIYLCSVAGSGANVLTFGAGSRLTVL.